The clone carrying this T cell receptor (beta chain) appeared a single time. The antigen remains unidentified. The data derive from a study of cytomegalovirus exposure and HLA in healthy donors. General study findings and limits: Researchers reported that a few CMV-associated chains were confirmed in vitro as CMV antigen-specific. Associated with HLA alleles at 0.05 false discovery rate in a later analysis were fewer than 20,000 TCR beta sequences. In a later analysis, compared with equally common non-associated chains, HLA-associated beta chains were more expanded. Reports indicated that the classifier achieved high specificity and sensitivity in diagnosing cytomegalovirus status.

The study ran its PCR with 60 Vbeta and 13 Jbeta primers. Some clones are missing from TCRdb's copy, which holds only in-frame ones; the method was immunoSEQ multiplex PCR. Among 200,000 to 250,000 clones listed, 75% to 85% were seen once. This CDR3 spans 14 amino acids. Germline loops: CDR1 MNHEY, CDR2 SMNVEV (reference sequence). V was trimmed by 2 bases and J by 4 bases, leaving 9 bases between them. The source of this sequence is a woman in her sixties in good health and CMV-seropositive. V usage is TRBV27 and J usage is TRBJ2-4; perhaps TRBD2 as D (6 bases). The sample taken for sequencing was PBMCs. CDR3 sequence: CASSLAAGKNIQYF. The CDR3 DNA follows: TGTGCCAGCAGTTTAGCGGCGGGGAAAAACATTCAGTACTTC.